This passage covers 12 T cell receptor beta chains from one sample sequenced in a study of blood T cells in healthy people across ages. A second roughly 7 to 11 cycle PCR used barcoded and J-beta primers. TCRdb redid the calling of the 5' RACE reads with MiXCR, one entry per CDR3 protein. The repertoire holds approximately 830,000 distinct CDR3 sequences, with around two thirds as singletons. The sample taken for sequencing was blood. The origin of the receptors is a man under 40 in good health.

The sample holds a few counts of this clonotype. The chain joins TRBV7-8 to TRBJ1-4; TRBD1 is a possible D gene (5 bases). The V gene lost 1 base and the J gene lost 8 bases, with 11 bases spanning the gap. Per germline, CDR1 SGHVS and CDR2 FQNEAQ. The CDR3 extends over 14 amino acids. The CDR3 DNA follows: TGTGCCAGCAGCTTAGAGGGACCAAGGGAAAAACTGTTTTTT. It yields the protein CASSLEGPREKLFF.

As for this clonotype: This CDR3 fails to terminate in the conserved phenylalanine or tryptophan, so it likely reflects a read error. The chain recombines TRBV2 with TRBJ2-3; possible D gene TRBD2, 7 bases. Germline V gene lookup returns CDR1 SNHLY and CDR2 FYNNEI. The CDR3 is made up of 13 amino acids. In DNA, the CDR3 is TGTGCGGTCCCGGGGGGCGAGACAGATACGCAGTATTCT. It translates to CAVPGGETDTQYS.

The V gene is TRBV5-1, the J gene TRBJ1-3; a weak D match, TRBD1 (6 bases). CDR1 and CDR2 from the germline V gene are SGHRS and YFSETQ. The CDR3 is made up of 14 amino acids. The V end was cut by 4 bases, the J end by 4 bases, with 12 bases between. The CDR3 nucleotides are TGCGCCAGCAGCCCCCAGACAGGCGGAAACACCATATATTTT. It yields the protein CASSPQTGGNTIYF.

This chain uses TRBV7-2 with TRBJ1-2; 9 bases match TRBD1. This CDR3 has 14 amino acids. Germline CDR1 and CDR2: SGHTA and FQGNSA. Unmatched junction bases numbered 9, after V lost 5 bases and J lost 8 bases. The CDR3 protein is CASSTVHRGQGYTF. CDR3 in DNA: TGTGCCAGCAGCACAGTGCACAGGGGGCAAGGCTACACCTTC. Using reference TRBV7-2 and TRBJ1-2 for the parts outside the CDR3, the full variable domain is GAGVSQSPSNKVTEKGKDVELRCDPISGHTALYWYRQSLGQGLEFLIYFQGNSAPDKSGLPSDRFSAERTGGSVSTLTIQRTQQEDSAVYLCASSTVHRGQGYTFGSGTRLTVV.

The chain is built from TRBV7-9 and TRBJ2-5; D is undetermined. V was shortened by 7 bases and J by 2 bases, with 17 bases between the two germline ends. CDR3 length: 15 amino acids. From germline, CDR1 is SEHNR and CDR2 FQNEAQ (reference sequence). The CDR3 region is CASIPQIPLQETQYF. The CDR3 DNA is TGTGCCAGCATCCCTCAAATACCCTTACAAGAGACCCAGTACTTC.

The chain has TRBV6-6 and TRBJ2-1; 8 bases line up with TRBD2. The V segment lost 2 bases and the J segment 8 bases; nucleotides outside the gene matches: 8. The CDR3 has 15 amino acids. Looked up from germline, CDR1 is MNHNY and CDR2 is SVGAGI (reference sequence). CDR3 nucleotides: TGTGCCAGCAGTTACGTGGCCGGGGGGGTGTATGAGCAGTTCTTC. Encoded protein: CASSYVAGGVYEQFF.

In its sample, this clonotype was seen once. This rearrangement joins TRBV4-3 to TRBJ2-7, with D perhaps matching TRBD2 (5 bases). The J call may be wrong; the DNA end is better matched by TRBJ2-5. Germline assignment: CDR1 LGHNA and CDR2 YSLEER. The CDR3 extends over 14 amino acids. The CDR3 here is CASSPTGWGETQYF. The CDR3 DNA is TGCGCCAGCAGCCCCACGGGGTGGGGTGAGACCCAGTACTTC.

This clonotype appeared a few times. The V and J genes are TRBV10-3 and TRBJ2-7; either TRBD1 or TRBD2 may fit D (6 bases each). V dropped 7 bases and J dropped 0 bases, with 10 bases sitting between them. The CDR3 length is 13 residues. Germline loops: CDR1 ENHRY, CDR2 SYGVKD. The CDR3 DNA follows: TGTGCCATCACGGGGGCAGACTCCTACGAGCAGTACTTC. Protein: CAITGADSYEQYF.

The table lists this clonotype with a few counts. This chain connects TRBV20-1 to TRBJ2-7; no definite D call. The CDR3 spans 14 residues. Trimming stripped 4 bases from V and 1 base from J, with 14 bases between. The V gene's germline CDR1 is DFQATT and CDR2 SNEGSKA (reference sequence). CDR3: CSAKSNRPSYEQYF. For the CDR3, the DNA is TGCAGTGCTAAGAGCAACAGACCATCCTACGAGCAGTACTTC.

The rearrangement uses TRBV20-1 and TRBJ2-1; 9 bases are a match to TRBD2. Germline loops: CDR1 DFQATT, CDR2 SNEGSKA (reference sequence). Trimming at V came to 1 base and at J to 9 bases, leaving 13 bases not matched to a gene. CDR3 size: 16 residues. The CDR3 DNA is TGCAGTGCTAGAGTGGCCCCAACACTAGCGGGCGGTGAGCAGTTCTTC. This codes for CSARVAPTLAGGEQFF.

The V call is TRBV4-3, the J call TRBJ2-7; D is possibly TRBD1 (6 bases). CDR1 and CDR2 (germline): LGHNA, YSLEER. The CDR3 contains 15 residues. V was clipped by 2 bases and J by 2 bases, with 13 bases between them. The CDR3 loop reads CASSQWSQGPYEQYF. CDR3 nucleotides: TGCGCCAGCAGCCAATGGTCACAGGGTCCCTACGAGCAGTACTTC.

The chain couples TRBV4-3 to TRBJ2-1; D not certain. This CDR3 is 17 amino acids long. CDR1 and CDR2 (germline): LGHNA, YSLEER. V shed 0 bases and J shed 5 bases, with 17 bases lying between them. In DNA form, the CDR3 reads TGCGCCAGCAGCCAAGACGCGTACAGAAAGTCCGACAATGAGCAGTTCTTC. Protein product: CASSQDAYRKSDNEQFF.